This TCR beta chain was obtained from a study of T cells in women clearing cervical HPV infection. About the research overall: Case blood was drawn when the lesion was first found; control blood after infection became undetectable. Cases' blood sampling followed lesion detection by median about 150 days (90 to 200). Only a few women had HLA typing results available. Study observations and caveats: CIN3+ cases had significantly higher TCR repertoire richness than controls, but evenness did not differ.

Profiling relied on immunoSEQ multiplex PCR, and the TCRdb table lists in-frame clones only, not all of them. This table lists 20,000 to 25,000 clones. Concerning this clone itself: Its antigen remains unidentified. The CDR3 goes on 3 residues after the read ends, and that part is filled in from the germline J gene.

The ends were cut back, 0 bases at V and 5 bases at J, with 12 bases in the middle. Germline V lookup: CDR1 DFQATT, CDR2 SNEGSKA (reference sequence). The CDR3 has 14 amino acids. This receptor was obtained from a woman between 18 and 70 years old with a cervical HPV16 infection that either progressed to CIN3+ or cleared (not recorded which). The rearrangement uses TRBV20-1 and TRBJ2-3; TRBD1 is a possible D gene (6 bases). The sequencing sample was made of blood buffy coat. The sequenced CDR3 bases are TGCAGTGCTAGAGATTTCCAGGGGAGAGATACG. This gives the protein CSARDFQGRDT. The entire CDR3 sequence reads CSARDFQGRDTQYF.